A single TCR beta chain is shown here with its context. Its antigen remains unknown. The sample comes from a study of cytomegalovirus exposure and HLA in healthy donors. Whole-study context: The 120 validation repertoires, a later analysis reported, used the same platform as the 700 or so repertoires from the first cohort. Study-wide points: First-cohort TCR clusters were later found to tend to co-occur in the roughly 120 validation repertoires. The study listed some 160 cytomegalovirus-associated TCR beta chains.

CDR1 GTSNPN and CDR2 SVGIG come from the germline V gene (reference sequence). The CDR3 covers 13 residues. The germline V and J ends were trimmed by 2 bases and 4 bases, with 12 bases remaining between them. Measured with immunoSEQ multiplex PCR; TCRdb has only the in-frame clones, and not every one. This table has fewer than 350,000 clones, approximately 88% appearing once. This receptor was identified in a woman under 30 in good health and CMV-seronegative. The gene calls are TRBV30 and TRBJ2-7, with unresolved D. What was sequenced was PBMCs. CDR3 sequence: CAWSRSREYEQYF. As DNA, the CDR3 is TGTGCCTGGAGTCGCAGTCGTGAATACGAGCAGTACTTC.